Below, 28 T cell receptor beta chains from the same sample are listed, as sequenced in a study of CD8+ T cells in alopecia areata (dated by TCRdb to the late 2010s). Interpreted using the paper, the time point label stands for: around 4 weeks on oral tofacitinib. Interpreted using the paper, the treatment or condition label stands for: oral pan-JAK inhibitor, 5-10 mg twice daily. Libraries were prepared through the immunoSEQ multiplex PCR assay. RNA was extracted from all samples and reverse transcribed into cDNA, which served as template for TCR sequencing. What TCRdb holds here is the immuneACCESS table cut down to in-frame rearrangements. Part of the clones is not present; checked against another copy, under half of the missing clones reflect an unresolved V gene, and the others are unexplained. This sample holds over 150,000 clones; 55% to 70% were observed only once. The biggest ten clones account for about 3.5% of the sample.

Sequences were derived from CD4+ T cells sorted from blood, sampled at week 4, from a patient treated with tofacitinib. The receptors stem from a human donor with alopecia areata.

The chain couples TRBV29-1 to TRBJ1-2; 9 bases are a match to TRBD1. CDR1 and CDR2 from the germline V gene are SQVTM and ANQGSEA. The length of the CDR3 is 13 residues. After removal of 4 bases from V and 8 bases from J, the junction contained 8 bases not matched to a gene. CDR3 loop: CSVVGTGRLGYTF. CDR3 DNA: TGCAGCGTTGTGGGGACAGGGAGGTTGGGCTACACCTTC.

The gene calls are TRBV29-1 and TRBJ2-7; D is possibly TRBD1 (6 bases). Germline lookup yields CDR1 SQVTM and CDR2 ANQGSEA. The CDR3 is 12 amino acids. V lost 5 bases and J lost 2, with 10 bases in between. The CDR3 region is CSVRDITYEQYF. The CDR3, as DNA: TGCAGCGTTCGGGACATTACCTACGAGCAGTACTTC.

This clone was detected only a few times. The J gene is TRBJ1-5, the V gene TRBV10-3; 9 bases map to TRBD1. There are 14 residues in the CDR3. Trimming at V came to 6 bases and at J to 7 bases, leaving 7 bases not matched to a gene. Germline loops: CDR1 ENHRY, CDR2 SYGVKD. The CDR3 here is CAISPQGAGQPQHF. CDR3 nucleotide sequence: TGTGCCATCAGCCCACAGGGGGCAGGGCAGCCCCAGCATTTT.

This clone was counted only a few times. The chain is built from TRBV5-1 and TRBJ2-5; D assignment may be TRBD1 or TRBD2 (5 bases each). This CDR3 has 14 residues. The germline CDR1 and CDR2 sequences are SGHRS and YFSETQ. Trimming cost V 1 base and J 4 bases, with 11 bases left between them. CDR3 in DNA: TGCGCCAGCAGCTTGTTTGGGGGTGGAGAGACCCAGTACTTC. This codes for CASSLFGGGETQYF. Supplemented by reference TRBV5-1 and TRBJ2-5, the full variable domain reads KAGVTQTPRYLIKTRGQQVTLSCSPISGHRSVSWYQQTPGQGLQFLFEYFSETQRNKGNFPGRFSGRQFSNSRSEMNVSTLELGDSALYLCASSLFGGGETQYFGPGTRLLVL.

J is TRBJ2-3 and V is TRBV28; D ambiguous. This CDR3 is 15 amino acids long. CDR1 and CDR2 from the germline V gene are MDHEN and SYDVKM. The V end was cut by 6 bases, the J end by 2 bases, with 15 bases between. The DNA of the CDR3 is TGTGCCAGCAGCAGCACTTGGGTAGACACAGATACGCAGTATTTT. This sequence encodes CASSSTWVDTDTQYF.

The V and J genes are TRBV2 and TRBJ1-6; D is possibly TRBD1 (6 bases). The CDR3 covers 15 residues. V dropped 7 bases and J dropped 9 bases, with 19 bases sitting between them. The germline V gene has CDR1 SNHLY and CDR2 FYNNEI. As DNA, the CDR3 is TGTGCCAGCACTTACTCCCCTGACAGGACTTCACCCCTCCACTTT. Translation: CASTYSPDRTSPLHF. The whole variable domain, remainder taken from reference TRBV2 and TRBJ1-6, is EPEVTQTPSHQVTQMGQEVILRCVPISNHLYFYWYRQILGQKVEFLVSFYNNEISEKSEIFDDQFSVERPDGSNFTLKIRSTKLEDSAMYFCASTYSPDRTSPLHFGNGTRLTVT.

The chain uses TRBV5-1 and TRBJ2-5; D gene unclear. The CDR3 consists of 14 residues. V lost 0 bases and J 0 bases, leaving 6 bases between the germline ends. The germline V gene encodes CDR1 SGHRS and CDR2 YFSETQ. DNA of the CDR3: TGCGCCAGCAGCTTGGACCATTACCAAGAGACCCAGTACTTC. Translation gives CASSLDHYQETQYF.

The J gene is TRBJ2-5, the V gene TRBV4-1; the D gene is possibly TRBD2 (6 bases). Looked up from germline, CDR1 is MGHRA and CDR2 is YSYEKL. The CDR3 runs to 14 residues. Trimming shortened V by 1 base and J by 5 bases, and 11 bases separated the two germline ends. DNA for the CDR3: TGCGCCAGCAGCCAAGGGCCAGCGGGCGAGACCCAGTACTTC. This codes for CASSQGPAGETQYF.

This clone has a handful of counts. The chain joins TRBV25-1 to TRBJ2-5, with D uncertain. Per germline, CDR1 MGHDK and CDR2 SYGVNS. The CDR3 has 14 residues. The V end lost 4 bases, the J end lost 5 bases, and 14 bases lay between the germline ends. CDR3: CASSAHLGAETQYF. The CDR3 nucleotides read TGTGCCAGCAGTGCCCATCTTGGCGCGGAGACCCAGTACTTC.

This chain links TRBV6-5 with TRBJ2-1; D is undetermined. This CDR3 has 15 residues. V lost 2 bases and J 2 bases, leaving 10 bases between the germline ends. The germline gives CDR1 MNHEY, CDR2 SVGAGI. The CDR3 DNA follows: TGTGCCAGCAGTTACGAGCAGGCCGCCTACAATGAGCAGTTCTTC. Translation gives CASSYEQAAYNEQFF.

CDR3 sequence: CSVAGTGITNEKLFF. CDR3 sequence (DNA): TGCAGCGTGGCCGGGACGGGGATAACTAATGAAAAACTGTTTTTT. The chain has TRBV29-1 and TRBJ1-4; D might be TRBD1 (5 bases). Trimming shortened V by 6 bases and J by 1 base, and 15 bases separated the two germline ends. Per the germline V gene, CDR1 is SQVTM and CDR2 is ANQGSEA. The CDR3 is 15 residues long.

The chain combines TRBV4-1 with TRBJ1-1; 10 positions agree with TRBD1. Germline V CDR1 and CDR2: MGHRA, YSYEKL. V dropped 0 bases and J dropped 4; count of bases not matched to a gene: 8. CDR3 length equals 17 residues. DNA for the CDR3: TGCGCCAGCAGCCAAGACGACAGGGGGCGGTGGGGCACTGAAGCTTTCTTT. This codes for CASSQDDRGRWGTEAFF.

This clone has more than one count but fewer than ten. The CDR3 region is CAISESAYNEQFF. The CDR3 region has the DNA TGTGCCATCAGTGAGTCGGCCTACAATGAGCAGTTCTTC. V is TRBV10-3 and J is TRBJ2-1; no firm D call. Per the germline V gene, CDR1 is ENHRY and CDR2 is SYGVKD. V was clipped by 0 bases and J by 2 bases, with 2 bases between them. This CDR3 comprises 13 residues.

The chain recombines TRBV4-2 with TRBJ1-5, with D unclear. CDR1 is LGHNA, CDR2 YNFKEQ, per germline. Trimming took 0 bases from V and 7 from J, leaving 7 bases between them. The CDR3 has 13 residues. In DNA form, the CDR3 reads TGTGCCAGCAGCCAAGATAAGTACCAGCCCCAGCATTTT. Amino acids: CASSQDKYQPQHF.

This clone was counted only a few times. V gene TRBV7-9 combines with J gene TRBJ1-3; D gene uncertain. Trimming left V 1 base short and J 8 bases short, with 9 bases between. Per the germline V gene, CDR1 is SEHNR and CDR2 is FQNEAQ (reference sequence). The CDR3 is made up of 13 amino acids. The CDR3: CASSLVGMDTIYF. The CDR3, as DNA: TGTGCCAGCAGCTTAGTAGGCATGGACACCATATATTTT.

The chain employs TRBV5-1 and TRBJ2-5; 7 bases align to TRBD2. V was pared by 4 bases and J by 3 bases, with 6 bases of the junction left unmatched. This CDR3 spans 14 amino acids. Looked up from germline, CDR1 is SGHRS and CDR2 is YFSETQ. The CDR3 region has the DNA TGCGCCAGCAGCCCCGATGGGAGGGAAGAGACCCAGTACTTC. It translates to CASSPDGREETQYF. Full variable domain (outside the CDR3, taken from reference TRBV5-1 and TRBJ2-5): KAGVTQTPRYLIKTRGQQVTLSCSPISGHRSVSWYQQTPGQGLQFLFEYFSETQRNKGNFPGRFSGRQFSNSRSEMNVSTLELGDSALYLCASSPDGREETQYFGPGTRLLVL.

V and J are TRBV29-1 and TRBJ1-1; tentative D call: TRBD1 (5 bases). The CDR3 extends over 11 amino acids. Trimming pared 5 bases from V and 8 bases from J, leaving 12 bases between. Germline V gives CDR1 SQVTM, CDR2 ANQGSEA. CDR3 amino acids: CSVSGPGEAFF. CDR3 coding DNA: TGCAGCGTTTCAGGGCCCGGGGAAGCTTTCTTT.

The chain is built from TRBV18 and TRBJ2-6; D gene unclear. CDR1 is KGHSH, CDR2 LQKENI, per germline. This CDR3 spans 14 amino acids. V was shortened by 3 bases and J by 3 bases, with 6 bases between the two germline ends. CDR3 coding DNA: TGTGCCAGCTCACCTCCAGGTGGGGCCAACGTCCTGACTTTC. Its translation: CASSPPGGANVLTF.

This clone was observed a few times. J is TRBJ2-1 and V is TRBV28; weak D call: TRBD2 (6 bases). Germline CDR1 and CDR2: MDHEN and SYDVKM. V was shortened by 4 bases and J by 5 bases, with 9 bases between the two germline ends. The CDR3 spans 13 residues. The CDR3 region has the DNA TGTGCCAGCAGTTCCAGACTAGACAATGAGCAGTTCTTC. It is translated as CASSSRLDNEQFF.

V usage is TRBV11-1 and J usage is TRBJ2-7; 11 bases are a match to TRBD1. The germline V gene encodes CDR1 SGHAT and CDR2 FQDESV (reference sequence). The V segment lost 7 bases and the J segment 2 bases; nucleotides outside the gene matches: 7. The CDR3 is 15 amino acids. The CDR3 loop is CASNPGQGDPYEQYF. In nucleotides, the CDR3 is TGTGCCAGCAACCCGGGACAGGGGGATCCCTACGAGCAGTACTTC.

The genes are TRBV9 and TRBJ2-6; D is undetermined. This CDR3 comprises 15 residues. Trimming shortened V by 3 bases and J by 0 bases, and 7 bases separated the two germline ends. In germline, CDR1 is SGDLS, CDR2 YYNGEE. For the CDR3, the DNA is TGTGCCAGCAGCGCCGGAACCTCTGGGGCCAACGTCCTGACTTTC. Its protein product is CASSAGTSGANVLTF. The full variable domain, rest sourced from reference TRBV9 and TRBJ2-6, is DSGVTQTPKHLITATGQRVTLRCSPRSGDLSVYWYQQSLDQGLQFLIQYYNGEERAKGNILERFSAQQFPDLHSELNLSSLELGDSALYFCASSAGTSGANVLTFGAGSRLTVL.

On this clone: Other DNA variants within this sample encode the same CDR3. The rearrangement joins TRBV5-1 to TRBJ1-1; D unresolved. Trimming took 4 bases from V and 1 from J, leaving 8 bases between them. Germline lookup yields CDR1 SGHRS and CDR2 YFSETQ. There are 13 residues in the CDR3. The CDR3 is CASSPDGNTEAFF. CDR3 sequence (DNA): TGCGCCAGCAGCCCCGACGGGAACACTGAAGCTTTCTTT.

V gene TRBV4-3 combines with J gene TRBJ2-7, with D possibly TRBD2 on 7 matching bases. The CDR3 is 15 amino acids. CDR1 and CDR2 (germline): LGHNA, YSLEER. Trimming stripped 0 bases from V and 4 bases from J, with 13 bases between. This CDR3 is CASSQEGGAGYEQYF. CDR3 nucleotides: TGCGCCAGCAGCCAAGAAGGGGGGGCTGGGTACGAGCAGTACTTC.

The rearrangement links TRBV5-4 to TRBJ2-3; D possibly matches TRBD1 or TRBD2 (6 bases each). V was shortened by 0 bases and J by 2 bases, with 10 bases between the two germline ends. Germline V CDR1 and CDR2: SGHNT, YYREEE (reference sequence). The CDR3 runs 15 residues. CDR3 sequence (DNA): TGTGCCAGCAGCTTGGCGGGGGCAACCACAGATACGCAGTATTTT. It specifies CASSLAGATTDTQYF.

The genes are TRBV2 and TRBJ1-5, with TRBD1 matching 8 bases. Germline trimming cut 6 bases from V and 7 bases from J; bases unmatched to any gene: 5. CDR1 is SNHLY and CDR2 is FYNNEI in the germline V gene. This CDR3 has 13 residues. DNA of the CDR3: TGTGCCAGCAGCGACAGGGGCCACCAGCCCCAGCATTTT. It is translated as CASSDRGHQPQHF.

This clone has a handful of counts. The rearrangement links TRBV4-2 to TRBJ2-6; the match to TRBD1 covers 9 bases. CDR1 is LGHNA, CDR2 YNFKEQ, per germline. J was trimmed by 0 bases and V by 4 bases; bases with no gene match: 10. The CDR3 runs 19 residues. This chain's CDR3 is CASSRRTGEIRSGANVLTF. CDR3 DNA: TGTGCCAGCAGCCGTAGGACAGGGGAAATTCGCTCTGGGGCCAACGTCCTGACTTTC.

The rearrangement links TRBV27 to TRBJ1-1, with a tentative D call TRBD1 (6 bases). This CDR3 spans 14 amino acids. Per germline, CDR1 MNHEY and CDR2 SMNVEV (reference sequence). Between the trimmed V and J ends, which lost 5 bases and 11 bases, there was a span of 21 bases. The CDR3 DNA is TGTGCCAGCAGTCCCCAACAGGGCAGCGGGGCGGCTTTCTTT. It is translated as CASSPQQGSGAAFF.

V usage is TRBV5-6 and J usage is TRBJ1-2; 12 nucleotides agree with TRBD1. Looked up from germline, CDR1 is SGHDT and CDR2 is YYEEEE. With 4 bases clipped from V and 5 bases from J, the junction kept 9 bases outside the gene matches. This CDR3 has 16 amino acids. CDR3 nucleotides: TGTGCCAGCAGCCCCGGGACAGGGGGCCTTCGGTATGGCTACACCTTC. Its translation: CASSPGTGGLRYGYTF.